This TCR beta chain stems from a study of blood T cell repertoires in COVID-19. This CDR3 spans 14 amino acids. The V and J ends lost 1 base and 10 bases, in that order; junction bases with no gene match: 4. CDR1 is SGHTA and CDR2 is FQGNSA in the germline V gene. Some clones are missing from TCRdb's copy, which holds only in-frame ones; the method was immunoSEQ multiplex PCR. The sample comprises 81,000 or so clones, about 81% of which are singletons, and about 13% rests with the top ten. This clone was counted between two and nine times. The receptor's source is a human donor in a cohort sampled during active COVID-19. The chain carries TRBV7-2 and TRBJ1-2, with 12 positions matching TRBD1. What was sequenced was peripheral blood. The CDR3 is CASSLVGTGGVYTF. CDR3 in DNA: TGTGCCAGCAGCTTAGTGGGGACAGGGGGCGTCTACACCTTC.